Listed below are T cell receptor beta chains from one sample, sequenced in a study of shared clonotypes between healthy human individuals. Here immunoSEQ multiplex PCR was the method, and the copy in TCRdb shows in-frame clones only, minus some. The sample lists over 1.5 million clones; 98% were seen once. What was sequenced was naive CD4+ T cells sorted from blood. These receptors came from a young man in good health. Both conserved end residues are part of each CDR3. The D gene is left open where the match is weak. The listing skips clone size in some rows; elsewhere it reads once, few, many or a size class.

clone size	D gene	J gene	V gene	CDR3 protein	CDR3 DNA
-	-	TRBJ2-7	TRBV11-2	CASSLPGLYEQYF	TGTGCCAGCAGCTTACCAGGACTCTACGAGCAGTACTTC
-	-	TRBJ2-7	TRBV19	CASSPQKLGEQYF	TGTGCCAGTAGTCCCCAAAAATTGGGGGAGCAGTACTTC
-	-	TRBJ2-3	TRBV15	CATSRDSGLTTDTQYF	TGTGCCACCAGCAGAGATAGTGGCTTGACCACAGATACGCAGTATTTT
-	-	TRBJ2-7	TRBV29-1	CSVGTITMGEQYF	TGCAGCGTTGGGACCATAACGATGGGCGAGCAGTACTTC
-	-	TRBJ2-7	TRBV27	CASQIRGRSSLRPYEQYF	TGTGCCAGCCAGATTAGGGGAAGAAGCTCACTTCGCCCCTACGAGCAGTACTTC
once	TRBD2	TRBJ2-1	TRBV10-3	CAIREGLAGGNEQFF	TGTGCCATCAGGGAAGGACTAGCGGGAGGTAATGAGCAGTTCTTC
-	-	TRBJ1-3	TRBV7-9	CASSQQGTGNTIYF	TGTGCCAGCAGCCAGCAGGGTACTGGAAACACCATATATTTT
-	TRBD1	TRBJ1-1	TRBV5-1	CASSWRTGEKEAFF	TGCGCCAGCAGCTGGAGGACAGGGGAAAAGGAAGCTTTCTTT
-	-	TRBJ2-5	TRBV6-5	CASTPSGNLYYF	TGTGCCAGCACTCCAAGTGGGAACCTGTACTACTTC
-	-	TRBJ2-7	TRBV15	CATSPRQRGEQYF	TGTGCCACCAGCCCTCGCCAAAGGGGCGAGCAGTACTTC
-	-	TRBJ2-2	TRBV9	CASSVVANTGELFF	TGTGCCAGCAGCGTAGTGGCGAACACCGGGGAGCTGTTTTTT
-	-	TRBJ1-5	TRBV28	CASSPGDGNQPQHF	TGTGCCAGCAGTCCGGGCGATGGCAATCAGCCCCAGCATTTT
-	TRBD2	TRBJ2-3	TRBV10-1	CASSELAGGADTQYF	TGCGCCAGCAGTGAGCTAGCGGGAGGGGCAGATACGCAGTATTTT
-	-	TRBJ2-1	TRBV28	CASQAINEQFF	TGTGCCAGCCAAGCAATAAATGAGCAGTTCTTC
-	TRBD1	TRBJ2-1	TRBV20-1	CSARGQGQFF	TGCAGTGCTCGTGGACAGGGCCAGTTCTTC
-	-	TRBJ1-1	TRBV9	CASSVGGRGYTEAFF	TGTGCCAGCAGCGTAGGAGGCAGGGGTTACACTGAAGCTTTCTTT
-	-	TRBJ2-3	TRBV4-3	CASSRAPGSTDTQYF	TGCGCCAGCAGCCGAGCCCCGGGGTCCACAGATACGCAGTATTTT
-	-	TRBJ1-5	TRBV5-6	CASSLEGGIGNQPQHF	TGTGCCAGCAGCTTGGAGGGCGGGATCGGCAATCAGCCCCAGCATTTT
-	TRBD2	TRBJ2-7	TRBV29-1	CSVGLAGEREQYF	TGCAGCGTAGGACTAGCGGGAGAACGCGAGCAGTACTTC
-	TRBD1	TRBJ2-2	TRBV5-1	CASSLEGGGAGELFF	TGCGCCAGCAGCTTGGAAGGGGGCGGTGCCGGGGAGCTGTTTTTT
-	-	TRBJ2-6	TRBV7-1	CASSPSRLSGANVLTF	TGTGCCAGCAGCCCCTCCCGGCTCTCTGGGGCCAACGTCCTGACTTTC
-	-	TRBJ2-1	TRBV7-3	CASSHLGEGVNEQFF	TGTGCCAGCAGCCACCTAGGGGAAGGGGTCAATGAGCAGTTCTTC
-	TRBD2	TRBJ2-2	TRBV4-2	CASSRHSGTNTGELFF	TGTGCCAGCAGCCGGCATAGCGGGACGAACACCGGGGAGCTGTTTTTT
-	TRBD2	TRBJ2-1	TRBV7-2	CASSQGTRRSSYNEQFF	TGTGCCAGCAGCCAAGGGACTAGGAGGAGCTCCTACAATGAGCAGTTCTTC
-	-	TRBJ2-1	TRBV9	CASSAPGTSSTGSYNEQFF	TGTGCCAGCAGCGCCCCCGGGACATCATCAACTGGGTCCTACAATGAGCAGTTCTTC
-	-	TRBJ1-1	TRBV28	CETGTNTEAFF	TGTGAAACAGGGACGAACACTGAAGCTTTCTTT
once	-	TRBJ1-1	TRBV27	CASRSSPLLNTEAFF	TGTGCCAGCAGATCCTCGCCCTTACTGAACACTGAAGCTTTCTTT
-	-	TRBJ2-7	TRBV27	CASSPGQGYSYEQYF	TGTGCCAGCAGTCCAGGGCAGGGGTATTCCTACGAGCAGTACTTC
-	TRBD2	TRBJ2-3	TRBV7-2	CASSLFAGGAYTDTQYF	TGTGCCAGCAGCTTATTCGCGGGAGGCGCCTACACAGATACGCAGTATTTT
-	TRBD2	TRBJ2-7	TRBV5-1	CASSSGTSVYEQYF	TGCGCCAGCAGCTCCGGGACTAGTGTTTACGAGCAGTACTTC
once	-	TRBJ1-5	TRBV10-3	CAISARGPNQPQHF	TGTGCCATCAGTGCCCGGGGTCCGAATCAGCCCCAGCATTTT
-	-	TRBJ1-4	TRBV28	CASSKIPNEKLFF	TGTGCCAGCAGTAAGATCCCTAATGAAAAACTGTTTTTT
-	-	TRBJ2-6	TRBV5-1	CASSKTAGSGANVLTF	TGCGCCAGCAGCAAGACTGCGGGCTCTGGGGCCAACGTCCTGACTTTC